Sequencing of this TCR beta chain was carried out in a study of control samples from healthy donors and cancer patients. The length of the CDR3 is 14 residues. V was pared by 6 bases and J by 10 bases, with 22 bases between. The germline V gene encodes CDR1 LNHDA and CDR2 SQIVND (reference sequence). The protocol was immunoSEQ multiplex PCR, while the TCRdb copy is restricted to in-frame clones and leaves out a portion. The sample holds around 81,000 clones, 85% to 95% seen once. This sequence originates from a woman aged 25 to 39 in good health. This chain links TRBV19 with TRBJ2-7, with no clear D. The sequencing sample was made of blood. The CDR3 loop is CASSDTTHHLGQYF. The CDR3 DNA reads TGTGCCAGTAGCGACACTACCCACCACCTTGGACAGTACTTC.